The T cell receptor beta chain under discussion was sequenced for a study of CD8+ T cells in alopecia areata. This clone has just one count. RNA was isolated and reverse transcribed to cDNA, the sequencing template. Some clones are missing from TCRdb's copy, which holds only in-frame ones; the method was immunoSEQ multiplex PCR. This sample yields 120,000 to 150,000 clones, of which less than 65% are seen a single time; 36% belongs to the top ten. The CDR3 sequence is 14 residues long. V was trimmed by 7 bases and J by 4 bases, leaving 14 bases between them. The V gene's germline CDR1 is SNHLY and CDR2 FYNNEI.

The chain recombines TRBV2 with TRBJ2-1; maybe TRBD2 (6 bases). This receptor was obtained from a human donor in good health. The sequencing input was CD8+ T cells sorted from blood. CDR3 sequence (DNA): TGTGCCAGCACCCCCTCCGGGACTTACAATGAGCAGTTCTTC. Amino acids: CASTPSGTYNEQFF.